The 21 T cell receptor beta chains below all came from one sample that was sequenced in a study of response to subunit inactivated influenza vaccine. TCRdb processed the RT-PCR reads anew with MiXCR; each CDR3 protein has one entry. The sample has around 500,000 distinct CDR3 sequences, 10% to 11% seen once. Sequencing was performed on PBMCs from blood, taken roughly 47 days after vaccination. Receptors were obtained from a man in his fifties who received an inactivated influenza vaccine.

V usage is TRBV4-1 and J usage is TRBJ2-1, with 7 bases aligning to TRBD1. Germline V CDR1 and CDR2: MGHRA, YSYEKL. The junction had 6 bases not matched to a gene; V was cut back by 1 base and J by 0 bases. This CDR3 has 17 amino acids. The CDR3 coding sequence is TGCGCCAGCAGCCAAGGGCACGCAGGGGGCTCCTACAATGAGCAGTTCTTC. Translated, it gives CASSQGHAGGSYNEQFF.

Ten or more counts support this clonotype. The rearrangement uses TRBV5-6 and TRBJ1-4; perhaps TRBD1 as D (6 bases). The CDR3 runs 14 residues. Germline CDR1 reads SGHDT; CDR2 reads YYEEEE. Trimming stripped 0 bases from V and 8 bases from J, with 11 bases between. For the CDR3, the DNA is TGTGCCAGCAGCTTGGCGGGACACCTCGAAAAACTGTTTTTT. Translating gives CASSLAGHLEKLFF. The full variable domain, in which reference TRBV5-6 and TRBJ1-4 provide the parts outside the CDR3, is DAGVTQSPTHLIKTRGQQVTLRCSPKSGHDTVSWYQQALGQGPQFIFQYYEEEERQRGNFPDRFSGHQFPNYSSELNVNALLLGDSALYLCASSLAGHLEKLFFGSGTQLSVL.

This clonotype was detected a few times. V and J are TRBV12-3 or TRBV12-4 and TRBJ1-6, with a tentative D call TRBD1 (5 bases). V lost 6 bases to trimming and J lost 10 bases, with 13 bases between them. The length of the CDR3 is 13 residues. CDR3 sequence (DNA): TGTGCCAGCAGGCCCGGCGAGGGGTCACCCCTCCACTTT. Translation: CASRPGEGSPLHF.

This clonotype came up many times. The chain joins TRBV20-1 to TRBJ2-7; no definite D call. CDR1 DFQATT and CDR2 SNEGSKA come from the germline V gene (reference sequence). Trimming took 3 bases from V and 5 from J, leaving 14 bases between them. The CDR3 length is 13 residues. The CDR3 bases are TGCAGTGCTAGTAAGGGTGGGAACAACGAGCAGTACTTC. Encoded protein: CSASKGGNNEQYF.

As concerns this clonotype: This sequence may be a read error, since a much larger clone differs from it by one base. The chain combines TRBV6-5 with TRBJ2-7, with D maybe TRBD1 (6 bases). Germline assignment: CDR1 MNHEY and CDR2 SVGAGI. The CDR3 extends over 14 amino acids. This CDR3 reads CASSYGLQGYGQYF. The CDR3 DNA is TGTGCCAGCAGTTACGGATTACAGGGCTACGGGCAGTACTTC.

A few counts support this clonotype. The chain joins TRBV12-3 or TRBV12-4 to TRBJ1-1, with no clear D. This CDR3 comprises 13 residues. Deletions cut 1 base from V and 5 bases from J, with 8 bases between. The CDR3 bases are TGTGCCAGCAGTTTAGTCGAGAGTACTGAAGCTTTCTTT. It specifies CASSLVESTEAFF.

The V and J genes are TRBV5-1 and TRBJ2-7, with a weak D call TRBD2 (6 bases). V lost 0 bases and J 5 bases, leaving 12 bases between the germline ends. The CDR3 covers 14 residues. CDR1 is SGHRS, CDR2 YFSETQ, per germline. This CDR3 reads CASSLAQGGDEQYF. CDR3 in DNA: TGCGCCAGCAGCTTGGCGCAGGGAGGCGACGAGCAGTACTTC.

This clonotype was seen ten or more times. The chain combines TRBV4-3 with TRBJ2-3; 10 bases fit TRBD2. The CDR3 is 15 residues long. Looked up from germline, CDR1 is LGHNA and CDR2 is YSLEER. The J segment lost 4 bases and the V segment lost 5 bases, leaving 6 bases of the junction unmatched. CDR3 protein: CASSFIAGGSDTQYF. The CDR3 region has the DNA TGCGCCAGCAGCTTTATAGCGGGAGGTTCAGATACGCAGTATTTT.

This chain links TRBV7-9 with TRBJ2-1; D gene ambiguous. This CDR3 region has 15 residues. Trimming took 1 base from V and 1 from J, leaving 8 bases between them. Germline V lookup: CDR1 SEHNR, CDR2 FQNEAQ (reference sequence). Here the CDR3 reads CASSLGPPSYNEQFF. For the CDR3, the DNA is TGTGCCAGCAGCTTAGGTCCCCCATCCTACAATGAGCAGTTCTTC.

In this sample, this clonotype turned up a few times. This chain uses TRBV14 with TRBJ1-2, with D unclear. This CDR3 is built from 12 residues. The germline gives CDR1 SGHDN, CDR2 FVKESK. Trimming shortened V by 0 bases and J by 8 bases, and 7 bases separated the two germline ends. CDR3 amino acids: CASSQERVGYTF. CDR3 nucleotides: TGTGCCAGCAGCCAAGAACGGGTCGGCTACACCTTC.

J is TRBJ2-7 and V is TRBV12-3 or TRBV12-4; 8 bases agree with TRBD1. With 5 bases clipped from V and 2 bases from J, the junction kept 17 bases outside the gene matches. The CDR3 spans 18 residues. In nucleotides, the CDR3 is TGTGCCAGCAGTCAGGACAGGGACGCAATTAGGGGTACCTACGAGCAGTACTTC. Translated: CASSQDRDAIRGTYEQYF.

This clonotype has ten or more counts. V gene TRBV6-4 combines with J gene TRBJ2-3, with D possibly called TRBD1 or TRBD2 (6 bases each). The CDR3 runs to 15 residues. Germline V gene sequence: CDR1 MRHNA, CDR2 SNTAGT. With 2 bases removed from V and 4 bases from J, the gap between germline ends came to 13 bases. CDR3 DNA: TGTGCCAGCAGTGACGGGGGGCTAGGCGCAGATACGCAGTATTTT. This sequence encodes CASSDGGLGADTQYF.

This clonotype was seen only a few times. The DNA for the CDR3 is TGTGCCAGCAGCTTGCTACTAGCGGGGATAGAGACCCAGTACTTC. Protein sequence: CASSLLLAGIETQYF. The rearrangement uses TRBV5-4 and TRBJ2-5; 10 bases match TRBD2. The CDR3 is 15 amino acids. CDR1 and CDR2 (germline): SGHNT, YYREEE (reference sequence). Germline trimming cut 1 base from V and 4 bases from J; bases unmatched to any gene: 4.

Ten or more counts support this clonotype. This chain connects TRBV29-1 to TRBJ2-1; D call uncertain. The V end was cut by 3 bases, the J end by 2 bases, with 11 bases between. The CDR3 consists of 14 residues. Germline V gene sequence: CDR1 SQVTM, CDR2 ANQGSEA. The CDR3 sequence: CSVDGVSTYNEQFF. The CDR3 region has the DNA TGCAGCGTTGATGGGGTCTCGACCTACAATGAGCAGTTCTTC.

This clonotype was observed a handful of times. The V call is TRBV9, the J call TRBJ2-2, with 8 positions matching TRBD2. Germline CDR1 is SGDLS and CDR2 is YYNGEE. The CDR3 totals 17 residues. V trimming: 4 bases; J trimming: 7 bases; junction bases outside the gene matches: 15. The CDR3 region is CASSPGAAGEVYGELFF. The CDR3 nucleotides are TGTGCCAGCAGCCCCGGGGCAGCGGGAGAGGTATACGGGGAGCTGTTTTTT. Complete variable domain (other parts from reference TRBV9 and TRBJ2-2): DSGVTQTPKHLITATGQRVTLRCSPRSGDLSVYWYQQSLDQGLQFLIQYYNGEERAKGNILERFSAQQFPDLHSELNLSSLELGDSALYFCASSPGAAGEVYGELFFGEGSRLTVL.

This clonotype was seen at least ten times. The V call is TRBV11-2, the J call TRBJ2-7, with 11 nucleotides matching TRBD2. The germline gives CDR1 SGHAT, CDR2 FQNNGV. V shed 0 bases, J shed 0 bases, and the junction held 4 bases outside the gene matches. CDR3 length: 17 amino acids. The CDR3 DNA is TGTGCCAGCAGCTTAGAGGGACTAGCGGATAGCTCCTACGAGCAGTACTTC. This translates into CASSLEGLADSSYEQYF.

This clonotype was observed many times. The chain employs TRBV28 and TRBJ2-1, with TRBD2 identical over 8 bases. Germline V gene lookup returns CDR1 MDHEN and CDR2 SYDVKM. The junction had 11 bases not matched to a gene; V was cut back by 10 bases and J by 6 bases. This CDR3 is 14 amino acids long. The CDR3 DNA reads TGTGCCACCGAGCCAGCGGGAGAGGGCAATGAGCAGTTCTTC. Translation gives CATEPAGEGNEQFF.

V usage is TRBV4-1 and J usage is TRBJ2-2, with 7 bases aligning to TRBD2. This CDR3 comprises 13 residues. Germline assignment: CDR1 MGHRA and CDR2 YSYEKL. With 6 bases clipped from V and 7 bases from J, the junction kept 5 bases outside the gene matches. DNA of the CDR3: TGCGCCAGCAGTCAGCGGGGAGGCGGGGAGCTGTTTTTT. Residues: CASSQRGGGELFF.

Ten or more counts support this clonotype. The gene calls are TRBV5-1 and TRBJ2-1; D gene unclear. The CDR3 sequence is 15 residues long. V was trimmed by 4 bases and J by 0 bases, leaving 11 bases between them. The germline gives CDR1 SGHRS, CDR2 YFSETQ. CDR3 coding DNA: TGCGCCAGCAGCCCGATGGTGAGCTCCTACAATGAGCAGTTCTTC. This gives the protein CASSPMVSSYNEQFF.

This clonotype appeared a few times. The rearrangement joins TRBV6-5 to TRBJ1-6; D is undetermined. The V end was cut by 0 bases, the J end by 0 bases, with 9 bases between. Looked up from germline, CDR1 is MNHEY and CDR2 is SVGAGI. The CDR3 is made up of 17 amino acids. The CDR3 region has the DNA TGTGCCAGCAGTTACTCTCCGGCGAGCTCCTATAATTCACCCCTCCACTTT. This translates into CASSYSPASSYNSPLHF.

About this clonotype: Given the absence of the conserved phenylalanine or tryptophan at the CDR3 end, a read error is likely. The chain employs TRBV29-1 and TRBJ1-1; D is ambiguous. This CDR3 contains 13 residues. The germline V gene encodes CDR1 SQVTM and CDR2 ANQGSEA. The V and J ends lost 4 bases and 3 bases respectively, with 12 bases between them. The CDR3 is CSVGAGRDTEAFS. CDR3 nucleotide sequence: TGCAGCGTTGGAGCCGGGAGGGACACTGAAGCTTTCTCT.